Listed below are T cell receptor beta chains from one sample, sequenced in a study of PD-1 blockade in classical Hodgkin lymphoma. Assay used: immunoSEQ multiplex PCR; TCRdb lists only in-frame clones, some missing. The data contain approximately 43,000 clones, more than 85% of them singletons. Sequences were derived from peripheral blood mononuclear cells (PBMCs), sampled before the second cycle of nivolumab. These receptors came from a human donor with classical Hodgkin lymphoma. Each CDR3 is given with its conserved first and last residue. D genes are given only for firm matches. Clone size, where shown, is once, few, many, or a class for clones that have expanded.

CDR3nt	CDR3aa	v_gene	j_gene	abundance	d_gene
TGCGCCAGCAGGGACGGGACAAAGTCGAATCAGCCCCAGCATTTT	CASRDGTKSNQPQHF	TRBV5-1	TRBJ1-5	NA	NA
TGCAGCGTTGAAGGAGTGGGTCTTTATGGCTACACCTTC	CSVEGVGLYGYTF	TRBV29-1	TRBJ1-2	NA	NA
TGTGCCAGCTCACCCCTAGCGGGAGTTGCAGATACGCAGTATTTT	CASSPLAGVADTQYF	TRBV18	TRBJ2-3	NA	TRBD2
TGTGCCAGCAGTGGACAGGGCTGGGATCAGCCCCAGCATTTT	CASSGQGWDQPQHF	TRBV6-1	TRBJ1-5	NA	TRBD1
TGTGCCAGCAGCTTAGCGGCTAGCGGGGGGCAAGAGACCCAGTACTTC	CASSLAASGGQETQYF	TRBV7-2	TRBJ2-5	NA	TRBD2
TGTGCCAGCAGTACAGGGCTCAGCCACGAGCAGTACTTC	CASSTGLSHEQYF	TRBV28	TRBJ2-7	NA	NA
TGTGCCAGCAGTCCGAGCGGGTCCTACAATGAGCAGTTCTTC	CASSPSGSYNEQFF	TRBV27	TRBJ2-1	NA	NA
TGTGCCACCAGCAGAGAGGTTTGGACAGGGATCACCGGGGAGCTGTTTTTT	CATSREVWTGITGELFF	TRBV15	TRBJ2-2	NA	TRBD1
TGCGCCAGCAGCCTCGGGACAGGGGCCGGAGATACGCAGTATTTT	CASSLGTGAGDTQYF	TRBV5-1	TRBJ2-3	NA	TRBD1
TGTGCCAGTAGCAACCGGGACGGGGATCTAGGAAAACTGTTTTTT	CASSNRDGDLGKLFF	TRBV19	TRBJ1-4	NA	NA
TGTGCCAGCAGCTCGGGTTGGAATGAGCAGTTCTTC	CASSSGWNEQFF	TRBV27	TRBJ2-1	NA	NA
TGTGCCAGCAGTTTAGGGGGGGTACCGGCTTTAGAGACCCAGTACTTC	CASSLGGVPALETQYF	TRBV28	TRBJ2-5	NA	TRBD2
TGTGCCAGCTCACCAGGTGGGGGTCTAGCCAAAAACATTCAGTACTTC	CASSPGGGLAKNIQYF	TRBV18	TRBJ2-4	NA	NA
TGTGCCAGCAGTGATACCTCCCGGACAGGATGGGTGGATGAAAAACTGTTTTTT	CASSDTSRTGWVDEKLFF	TRBV25-1	TRBJ1-4	NA	TRBD1
TGTGCCAGCAGCAAAACCTGGACTAGCGGGAATCACGGGGAGCTGTTTTTT	CASSKTWTSGNHGELFF	TRBV5-4	TRBJ2-2	NA	TRBD2
TGCGCCAGCAGCGGTTCAGGGGGCGCGGGCACAGATACGCAGTATTTT	CASSGSGGAGTDTQYF	TRBV5-1	TRBJ2-3	NA	TRBD1
TGTGCCAGCAGCTTAGTCGGACAGGGGGCGGACACCGGGGAGCTGTTTTTT	CASSLVGQGADTGELFF	TRBV7-3	TRBJ2-2	NA	TRBD1
TGTGCCAGCAGCTCTCTGATGGGGGGCAAACTGTTTTTT	CASSSLMGGKLFF	TRBV27	TRBJ1-4	NA	NA
TGTGCCAGCAGCCCCGGGACAGCGAACACTGAAGCTTTCTTT	CASSPGTANTEAFF	TRBV5-4	TRBJ1-1	NA	TRBD1
TGTGCCAGCTCACCAGACAGGGTGGGTGAGCAGTTCTTC	CASSPDRVGEQFF	TRBV18	TRBJ2-1	NA	TRBD1
TGTGCCAGCAGCATTACGAGGAGGGAGACCCAGTACTTC	CASSITRRETQYF	TRBV27	TRBJ2-5	NA	NA
TGTGCCAGCAGCCTAACCCTACTTAGCAATCAGCCCCAGCATTTT	CASSLTLLSNQPQHF	TRBV28	TRBJ1-5	NA	NA
TGTGCCAGCAGCCAGCAGGGAGAGCAGTACTTC	CASSQQGEQYF	TRBV5-4	TRBJ2-7	NA	NA
TGTGCCAGCAGCCACGGGACTAGCGGGGTCGATGAGCAGTTCTTC	CASSHGTSGVDEQFF	TRBV6-4	TRBJ2-1	few	TRBD2
TGCGCCAGCAGCTTTAGTAGCGGGAGGGGTGGCGAAGAGACCCAGTACTTC	CASSFSSGRGGEETQYF	TRBV5-1	TRBJ2-5	NA	TRBD2
TGTGCCAGCAGCTCCTCCAACGATGGGGGTCCTTCCTACGAGCAGTACTTC	CASSSSNDGGPSYEQYF	TRBV7-8	TRBJ2-7	NA	NA
TGTGCCAGCTTTGCGGGACAGGGCTACGAGCAGTACTTC	CASFAGQGYEQYF	TRBV28	TRBJ2-7	NA	TRBD1
TGTGCCAGCCTGGGGTCGGGCTATGGCTACACCTTC	CASLGSGYGYTF	TRBV2	TRBJ1-2	NA	NA
TGTGCCAGCAGTGTTAGCGCGGTTGGCACAGATACGCAGTATTTT	CASSVSAVGTDTQYF	TRBV6-1	TRBJ2-3	NA	NA
TGTGCCAGCAGCGCTGGACACCTTAACACCGGGGAGCTGTTTTTT	CASSAGHLNTGELFF	TRBV9	TRBJ2-2	once	NA
TGCGCCAGCAGCCAAAGGGGATCTAGCGTCAGCACAGATACGCAGTATTTT	CASSQRGSSVSTDTQYF	TRBV4-1	TRBJ2-3	NA	NA
TGTGCCAGCAGCTTAGTTCGACAGGGTTCAGAAAAACTGTTTTTT	CASSLVRQGSEKLFF	TRBV7-9	TRBJ1-4	NA	TRBD1